This T cell receptor (beta chain) was sequenced during a study of T-cell memory formation after mild COVID-19 (dated by TCRdb to the early 2020s). About the study as a whole: Most TCR sequence clusters were specific to one of the two donors. Two young, previously healthy adult volunteers made up the cohort, one male and one female. T-cell clones expanding and contracting after mild COVID-19 in two donors were tracked by longitudinal TCRalpha and TCRbeta repertoire sequencing.

This clonotype was observed a handful of times. Its antigen has not been determined. No base-level quality is on record; no much larger clone is a single base apart. V and J are truncated by 4 bases and 4 bases respectively, leaving an intervening sequence of 13 bases. The cysteine opens and the phenylalanine closes a CDR3 of 14 amino acids. Just CDR3 DNA is preserved here, 42 bases in frame from base 1. This sample was sequenced with an Illumina NovaSeq 6000. Using 5'RACE with constant-segment primers, TCRalpha and TCRbeta cDNA libraries were constructed, with sample barcodes and unique molecular identifiers added in the process. RNA was extracted from every sample with Trizol reagent. The libraries were amplified in two PCR steps, and the second step added a second sample barcode and Illumina TruSeq adapters. Sequencing of libraries was performed on an Illumina NovaSeq with 2 x 150 bp paired-end reads. On the study's bioinformatics: Reads were demultiplexed and collapsed into UMI-guided consensus sequences with migec v1.2.7. With mixcr v2.1.11, UMI consensuses were aligned to TRA and TRB V and J templates and assembled into clonotypes. A clonotype was counted as expanded or contracted only when both edgeR and NoisET called the clonotype significant, with the noise models trained on biological replicates. edgeR calls used a false discovery rate-adjusted p below 0.01 and a log2 fold-change threshold of 1. As an exploratory analysis of dynamics, PCA with hierarchical clustering was applied to max-normalized trajectories of the 1000 most abundant clonotypes. Each responding clone was given a CD4 or CD8 phenotype based on the CD4+ and CD8+ repertoires, which had been sequenced separately. In TCRdb, the public reads were trimmed at Q25 with fastp and aligned with MiXCR, with productive beta chains retained. Each entry is one CDR3 protein sequence, shown with its most common DNA and genes. These V and J calls are TCRdb output, not the study's own analysis. In this sample the table shows 300,000 to 350,000 distinct CDR3 sequences, roughly an eighth of which occur a single time. The ten most abundant clones make up 21% of the sample.

Ficoll-Paque density gradient centrifugation was the method used to isolate PBMCs. Overall study results and their limits: Clones contracting from day 15 to 85 had balanced CD4/CD8 phenotypes, while a second wave expanding from day 15 to 37 was biased towards CD4+. The study included only a couple of mild cases, and larger cohorts that include severe cases with pre-infection samples were judged to be necessary. Some responding clones were detected in pre-infection memory, suggesting pre-existing cross-reactive memory T cells joined the SARS-CoV-2 response. SARS-CoV-2 specificity was not confirmed for the second-wave clones peaking on day 37. Contracting CD4+ clones turned up mainly in the CM and EM memory subsets, whereas EMRA was where CD8+ clones were enriched.

This chain is built from TRBV12-3 or TRBV12-4 and TRBJ1-1; too little of a D gene remains to name it. Input material: PBMCs or a T cell subset sorted from them (not recorded which). The TCR sequence derives from a man aged 18 to 29 who had mild COVID-19 (a few samples of this study predate the infection). The sample titles of this study are shuffled in the database, so cell type and time point are left out; the donor was told from shared clones. CDR3 protein: CASSSWEGGTEAFF. The DNA sequence is TGTGCCAGCAGTTCGTGGGAAGGCGGCACTGAAGCTTTCTTT.